This entry concerns a single T cell receptor beta chain. This clone's antigen is unknown. No base qualities exist here, and no much larger clone lies one base off it. The CDR3 measures 15 amino acids from cysteine to phenylalanine. Here the CDR3 DNA is all that survives: 45 bases in frame from base 1. Compared with germline, V lacks 4 bases and J lacks 4 bases; bases without a gene match: 8. Via the germline V gene, CDR1 is KGHDR and CDR2 SFDVKD. The entry originates in a study of control samples from healthy donors and cancer patients (dated by TCRdb to about 2020). The receptor library was made with the immunoSEQ multiplex PCR assay. TCRdb took over this immuneACCESS table, retaining in-frame rearrangements with V and J assigned. Such tables are incomplete; in checked studies, under half of the missing clones stem from an unresolved V gene, and the remainder is unexplained. This sample has about 41,000 clones in its table, and roughly 94% of those were observed once. The ten most abundant clones make up around 25% of the sample.

The rearranged segments are TRBV24-1 and TRBJ2-5; TRBD2 aligns with 7 central bases. The sequence was obtained from a man in his sixties in good health. The material sequenced was blood. Here is the DNA: TGTGCCACCAGTGAATACGGGAGGAGCGTAGAGACCCAGTACTTC. The encoded protein is CATSEYGRSVETQYF.